This T cell receptor beta chain stems from a study of technical replicates of blood from four donors. V was pared by 6 bases and J by 2 bases, with 17 bases between. The CDR3 consists of 16 residues. Germline loops: CDR1 SGHAT, CDR2 FQDESV (reference sequence). Clones were read by immunoSEQ multiplex PCR, and TCRdb kept only the in-frame ones, dropping some. The table includes about 80,000 clones, about 94% detected once. The chain has TRBV11-1 and TRBJ1-3; D is unresolved. The sequence came from a human donor in good health. Specimen: T cells isolated from PBMCs. In nucleotides, the CDR3 is TGTGCCAGCAGTCTGGAGAGTTCGGCTACTGGAAACACCATATATTTT. It yields the protein CASSLESSATGNTIYF.